This T cell receptor beta chain was profiled in a study of control samples from healthy donors and cancer patients (dated by TCRdb to about 2020). Note on this clone: The clone's antigen remains unknown. No base qualities exist here, and no much larger clone lies one base off it.

The method behind the library was the immunoSEQ multiplex PCR assay. This immuneACCESS table, as held by TCRdb, lists in-frame sequences with V and J called but not all clones. Of the missing ones, under half trace to an unresolved V gene in checked studies; the others have no known cause. The sample data list some 170,000 clones, and 94% of these were observed just once. Of the sample, 11% to 15% falls within the top ten clones. Sequencing used PBMCs. The clonotype originates from a man aged 55-75 years with colorectal cancer.

CDR3 region: CSVGTGEAYEQYF. The DNA sequence reads TGCAGCGTCGGGACAGGGGAGGCCTACGAGCAGTACTTC. The chain uses TRBV29-1 and TRBJ2-7; the junction holds 10 bases that match TRBD1. Germline trimming amounts to 6 bases on V and 2 bases on J, with 4 as the count of junction bases outside the gene matches. CDR1 and CDR2 (SQVTM, ANQGSEA) derive from the germline V gene. The CDR3, from cysteine to phenylalanine, totals 13 residues. Only CDR3 DNA is held: 39 bases, read in frame from base 1.